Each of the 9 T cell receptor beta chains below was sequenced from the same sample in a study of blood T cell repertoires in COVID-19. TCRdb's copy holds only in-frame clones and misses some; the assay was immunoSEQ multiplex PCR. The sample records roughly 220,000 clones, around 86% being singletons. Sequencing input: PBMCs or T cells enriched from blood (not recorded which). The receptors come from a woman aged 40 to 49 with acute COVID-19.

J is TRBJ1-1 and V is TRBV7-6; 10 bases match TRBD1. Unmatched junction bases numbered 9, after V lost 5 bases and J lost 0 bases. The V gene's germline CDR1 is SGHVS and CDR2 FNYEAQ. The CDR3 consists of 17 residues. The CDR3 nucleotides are TGTGCCAGCAGCCTGCAAGGGACAGGGGAAATGAACACTGAAGCTTTCTTT. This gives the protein CASSLQGTGEMNTEAFF. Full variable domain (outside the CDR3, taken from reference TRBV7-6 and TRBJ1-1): GAGVSQSPRYKVTKRGQDVALRCDPISGHVSLYWYRQALGQGPEFLTYFNYEAQQDKSGLPNDRFSAERPEGSISTLTIQRTEQRDSAMYRCASSLQGTGEMNTEAFFGQGTRLTVV.

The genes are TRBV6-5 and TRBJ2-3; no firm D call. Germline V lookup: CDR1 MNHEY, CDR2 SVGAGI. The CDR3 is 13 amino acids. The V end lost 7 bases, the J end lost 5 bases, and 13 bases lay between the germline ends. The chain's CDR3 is CASKIFSGDTQYF. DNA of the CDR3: TGTGCCAGCAAGATTTTCTCGGGAGATACGCAGTATTTT.

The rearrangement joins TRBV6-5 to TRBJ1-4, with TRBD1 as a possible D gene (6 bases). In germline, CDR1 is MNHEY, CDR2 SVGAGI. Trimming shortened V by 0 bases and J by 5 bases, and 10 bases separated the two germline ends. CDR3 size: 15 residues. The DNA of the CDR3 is TGTGCCAGCAGTTACTCGATAACAGGGAATGAAAAACTGTTTTTT. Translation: CASSYSITGNEKLFF.

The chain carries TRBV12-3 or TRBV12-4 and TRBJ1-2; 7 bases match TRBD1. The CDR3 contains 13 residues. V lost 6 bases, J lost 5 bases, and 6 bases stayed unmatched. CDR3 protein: CASSLDREYGYTF. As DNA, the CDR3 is TGTGCCAGCAGCCTTGACAGGGAGTATGGCTACACCTTC.

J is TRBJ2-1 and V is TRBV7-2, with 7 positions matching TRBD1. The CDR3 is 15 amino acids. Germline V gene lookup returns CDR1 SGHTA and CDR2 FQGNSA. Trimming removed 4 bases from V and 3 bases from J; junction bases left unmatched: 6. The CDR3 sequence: CASSSRGGLYNEQFF. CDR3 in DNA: TGTGCCAGCAGCTCCCGAGGGGGCCTCTACAATGAGCAGTTCTTC.

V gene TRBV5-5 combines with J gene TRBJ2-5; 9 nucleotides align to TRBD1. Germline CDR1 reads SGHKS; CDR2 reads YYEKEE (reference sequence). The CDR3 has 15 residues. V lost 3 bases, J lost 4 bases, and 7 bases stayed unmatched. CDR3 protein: CASSSPGQGRETQYF. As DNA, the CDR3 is TGTGCCAGCAGCTCTCCGGGACAGGGTCGAGAGACCCAGTACTTC.

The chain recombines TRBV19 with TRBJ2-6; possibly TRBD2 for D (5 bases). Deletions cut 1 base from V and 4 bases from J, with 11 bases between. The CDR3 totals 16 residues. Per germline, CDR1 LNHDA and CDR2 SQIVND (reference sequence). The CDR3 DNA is TGTGCCAGTAGTATAGCCGGAGGTAGCGGGGCCAACGTCCTGACTTTC. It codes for CASSIAGGSGANVLTF. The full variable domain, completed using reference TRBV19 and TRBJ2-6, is DGGITQSPKYLFRKEGQNVTLSCEQNLNHDAMYWYRQDPGQGLRLIYYSQIVNDFQKGDIAEGYSVSREKKESFPLTVTSAQKNPTAFYLCASSIAGGSGANVLTFGAGSRLTVL.

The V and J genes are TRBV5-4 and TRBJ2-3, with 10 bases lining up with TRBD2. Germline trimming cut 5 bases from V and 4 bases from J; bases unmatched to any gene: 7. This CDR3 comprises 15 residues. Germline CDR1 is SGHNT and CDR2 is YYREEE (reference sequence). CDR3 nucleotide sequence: TGTGCCAGCAGATTAGCGGGGGGCCGTTCAGATACGCAGTATTTT. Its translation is CASRLAGGRSDTQYF.

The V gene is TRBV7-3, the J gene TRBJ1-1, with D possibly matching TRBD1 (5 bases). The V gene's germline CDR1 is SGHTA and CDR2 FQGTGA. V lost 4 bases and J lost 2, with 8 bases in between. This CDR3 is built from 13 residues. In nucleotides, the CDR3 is TGTGCCAGCAGCTACGGACATAACACTGAAGCTTTCTTT. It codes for CASSYGHNTEAFF.